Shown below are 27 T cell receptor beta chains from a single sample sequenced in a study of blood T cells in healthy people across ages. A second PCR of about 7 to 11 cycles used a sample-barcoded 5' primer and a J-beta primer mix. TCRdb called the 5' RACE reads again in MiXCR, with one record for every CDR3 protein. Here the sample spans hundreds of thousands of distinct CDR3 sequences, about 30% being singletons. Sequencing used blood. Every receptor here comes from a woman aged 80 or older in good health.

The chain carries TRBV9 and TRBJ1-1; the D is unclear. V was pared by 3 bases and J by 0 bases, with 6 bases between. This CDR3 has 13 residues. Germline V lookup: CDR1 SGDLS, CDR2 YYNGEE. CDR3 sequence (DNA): TGTGCCAGCAGCGCCGCTATGAACACTGAAGCTTTCTTT. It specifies CASSAAMNTEAFF.

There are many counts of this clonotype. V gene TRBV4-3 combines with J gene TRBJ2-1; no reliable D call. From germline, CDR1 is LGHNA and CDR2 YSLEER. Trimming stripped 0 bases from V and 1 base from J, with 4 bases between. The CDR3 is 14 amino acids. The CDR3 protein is CASSQEGSYNEQFF. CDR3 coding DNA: TGCGCCAGCAGCCAAGAAGGGTCCTACAATGAGCAGTTCTTC.

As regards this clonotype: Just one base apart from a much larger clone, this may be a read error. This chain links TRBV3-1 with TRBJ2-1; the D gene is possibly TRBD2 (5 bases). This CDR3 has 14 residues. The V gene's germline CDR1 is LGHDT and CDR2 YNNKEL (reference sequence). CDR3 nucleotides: TGTGTCAGCAGCCAGAGGGAATCCTACAATGAGCAGTTCTTC. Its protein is CVSSQRESYNEQFF.

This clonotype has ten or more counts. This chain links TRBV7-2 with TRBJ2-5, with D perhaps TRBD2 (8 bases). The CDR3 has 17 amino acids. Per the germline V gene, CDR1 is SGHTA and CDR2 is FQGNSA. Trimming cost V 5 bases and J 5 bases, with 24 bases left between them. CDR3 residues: CASSEGGGGLMWETQYF. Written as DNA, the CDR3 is TGTGCCAGCAGCGAAGGGGGCGGGGGGCTGATGTGGGAGACCCAGTACTTC. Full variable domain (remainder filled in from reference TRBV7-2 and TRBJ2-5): GAGVSQSPSNKVTEKGKDVELRCDPISGHTALYWYRQSLGQGLEFLIYFQGNSAPDKSGLPSDRFSAERTGGSVSTLTIQRTQQEDSAVYLCASSEGGGGLMWETQYFGPGTRLLVL.

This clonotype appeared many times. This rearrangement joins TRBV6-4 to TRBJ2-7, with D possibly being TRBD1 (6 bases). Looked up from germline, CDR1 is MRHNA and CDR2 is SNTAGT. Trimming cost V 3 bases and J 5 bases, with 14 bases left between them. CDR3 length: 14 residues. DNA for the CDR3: TGTGCCAGCAGTGAACCAGGAGAGGGGGACGAGCAGTACTTC. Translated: CASSEPGEGDEQYF.

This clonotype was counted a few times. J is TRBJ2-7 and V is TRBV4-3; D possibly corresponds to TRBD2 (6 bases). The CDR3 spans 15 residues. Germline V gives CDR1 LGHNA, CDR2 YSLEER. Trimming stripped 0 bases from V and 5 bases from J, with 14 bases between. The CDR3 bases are TGCGCCAGCAGCCAAGATATCGGGGGTGTGGACGAGCAGTACTTC. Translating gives CASSQDIGGVDEQYF.

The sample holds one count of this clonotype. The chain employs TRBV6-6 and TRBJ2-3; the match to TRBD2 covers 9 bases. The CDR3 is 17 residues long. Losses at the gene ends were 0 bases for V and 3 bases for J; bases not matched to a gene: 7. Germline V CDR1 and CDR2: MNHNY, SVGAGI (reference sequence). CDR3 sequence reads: CASSYSAGGPGTDTQYF. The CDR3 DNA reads TGTGCCAGCAGTTACTCGGCGGGGGGGCCGGGTACAGATACGCAGTATTTT.

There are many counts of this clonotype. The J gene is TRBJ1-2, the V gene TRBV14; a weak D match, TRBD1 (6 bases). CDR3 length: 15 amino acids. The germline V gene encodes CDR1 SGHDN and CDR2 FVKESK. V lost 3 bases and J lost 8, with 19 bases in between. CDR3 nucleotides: TGTGCCAGCAGCCAGGGGGGCCGCATCCAGGTCGGCTACACCTTC. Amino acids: CASSQGGRIQVGYTF.

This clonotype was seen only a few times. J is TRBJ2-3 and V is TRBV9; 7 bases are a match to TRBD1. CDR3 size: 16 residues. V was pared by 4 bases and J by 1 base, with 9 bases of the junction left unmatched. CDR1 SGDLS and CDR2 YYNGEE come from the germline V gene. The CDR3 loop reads CASSLTGTAGTDTQYF. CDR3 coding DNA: TGTGCCAGCAGCCTCACCGGGACAGCCGGCACAGATACGCAGTATTTT.

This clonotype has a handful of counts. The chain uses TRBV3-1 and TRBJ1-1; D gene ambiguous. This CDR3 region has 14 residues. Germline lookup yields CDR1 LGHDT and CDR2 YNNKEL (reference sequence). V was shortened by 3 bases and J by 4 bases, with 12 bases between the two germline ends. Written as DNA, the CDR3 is TGTGCCAGCAGCCAGTTCGGGAGGGTCACTGAAGCTTTCTTT. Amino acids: CASSQFGRVTEAFF.

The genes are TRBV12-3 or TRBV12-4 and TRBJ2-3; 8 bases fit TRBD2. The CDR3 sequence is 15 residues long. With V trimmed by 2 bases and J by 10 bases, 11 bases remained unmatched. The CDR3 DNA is TGTGCCAGCAGTTTAAGGCTAGCGGGTGCGGATGCGCAGTATTTT. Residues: CASSLRLAGADAQYF.

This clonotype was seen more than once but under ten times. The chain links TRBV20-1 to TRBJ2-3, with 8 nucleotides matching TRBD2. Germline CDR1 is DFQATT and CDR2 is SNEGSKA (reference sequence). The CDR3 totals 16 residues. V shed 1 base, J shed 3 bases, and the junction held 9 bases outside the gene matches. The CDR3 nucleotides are TGCAGTGCTAGAGCCGGCGCGGGACTAGTTACAGATACGCAGTATTTT. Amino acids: CSARAGAGLVTDTQYF.

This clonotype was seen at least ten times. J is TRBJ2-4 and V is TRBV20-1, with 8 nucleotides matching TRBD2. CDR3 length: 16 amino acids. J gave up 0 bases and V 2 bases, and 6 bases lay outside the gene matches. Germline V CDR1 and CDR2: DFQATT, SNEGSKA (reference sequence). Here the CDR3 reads CSARYPGGVAKNIQYF. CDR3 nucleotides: TGCAGTGCTAGATACCCCGGGGGGGTAGCCAAAAACATTCAGTACTTC.

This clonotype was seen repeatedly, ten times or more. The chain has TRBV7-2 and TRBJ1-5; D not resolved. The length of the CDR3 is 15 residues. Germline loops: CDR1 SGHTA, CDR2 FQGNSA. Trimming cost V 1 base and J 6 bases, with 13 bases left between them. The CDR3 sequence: CASSLGSGRSQPQHF. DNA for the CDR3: TGTGCCAGCAGCTTAGGATCGGGTAGGAGTCAGCCCCAGCATTTT.

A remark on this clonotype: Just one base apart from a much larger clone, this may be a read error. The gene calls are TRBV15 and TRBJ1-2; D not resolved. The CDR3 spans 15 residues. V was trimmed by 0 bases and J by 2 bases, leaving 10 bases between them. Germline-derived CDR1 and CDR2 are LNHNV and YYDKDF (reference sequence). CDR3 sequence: CATSRDETLNYGYTF. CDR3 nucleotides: TGTGCCACCAGCAGAGATGAAACACTCAACTATGGCTACACCTTC.

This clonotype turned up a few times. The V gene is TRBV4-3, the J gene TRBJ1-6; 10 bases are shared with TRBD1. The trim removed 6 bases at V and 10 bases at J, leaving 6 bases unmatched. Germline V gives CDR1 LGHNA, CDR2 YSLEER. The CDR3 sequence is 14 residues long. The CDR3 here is CASRTGTGDSPLHF. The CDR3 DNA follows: TGCGCCAGCAGAACCGGGACAGGGGACTCACCCCTCCACTTT.

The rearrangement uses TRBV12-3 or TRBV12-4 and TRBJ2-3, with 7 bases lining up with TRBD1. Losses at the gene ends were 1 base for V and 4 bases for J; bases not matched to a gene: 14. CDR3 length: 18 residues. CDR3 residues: CASSLGQGLQGFPDTQYF. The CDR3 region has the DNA TGTGCCAGCAGTTTAGGACAGGGTCTACAGGGGTTTCCAGATACGCAGTATTTT.

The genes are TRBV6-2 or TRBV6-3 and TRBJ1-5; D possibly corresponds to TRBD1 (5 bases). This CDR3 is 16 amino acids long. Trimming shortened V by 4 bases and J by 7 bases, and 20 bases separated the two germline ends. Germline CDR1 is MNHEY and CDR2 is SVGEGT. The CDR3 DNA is TGTGCCAGCAGTTGGGGGGAGTTAAGCACCACACAGCCCCAGCATTTT. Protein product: CASSWGELSTTQPQHF.

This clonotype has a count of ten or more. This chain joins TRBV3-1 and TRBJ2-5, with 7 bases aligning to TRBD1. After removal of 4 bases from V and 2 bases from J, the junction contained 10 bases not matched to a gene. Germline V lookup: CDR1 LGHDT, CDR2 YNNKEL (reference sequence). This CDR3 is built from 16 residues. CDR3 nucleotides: TGTGCCAGCAGCCTTCGAGCGGCAGGGGGTCAAGAGACCCAGTACTTC. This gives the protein CASSLRAAGGQETQYF.

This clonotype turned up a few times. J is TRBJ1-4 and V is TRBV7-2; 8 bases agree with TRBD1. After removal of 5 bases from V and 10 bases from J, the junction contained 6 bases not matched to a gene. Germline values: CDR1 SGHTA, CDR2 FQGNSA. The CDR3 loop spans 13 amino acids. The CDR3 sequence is CASSTGQGGKLFF. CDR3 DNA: TGTGCCAGCAGCACCGGACAGGGAGGAAAACTGTTTTTT.

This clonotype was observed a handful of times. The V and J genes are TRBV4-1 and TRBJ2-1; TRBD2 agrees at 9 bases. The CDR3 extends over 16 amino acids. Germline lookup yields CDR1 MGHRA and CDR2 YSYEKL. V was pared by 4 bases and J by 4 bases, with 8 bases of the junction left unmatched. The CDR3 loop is CASSRGARGGYNEQFF. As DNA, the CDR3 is TGCGCCAGCAGCCGGGGGGCGCGGGGGGGTTACAATGAGCAGTTCTTC.

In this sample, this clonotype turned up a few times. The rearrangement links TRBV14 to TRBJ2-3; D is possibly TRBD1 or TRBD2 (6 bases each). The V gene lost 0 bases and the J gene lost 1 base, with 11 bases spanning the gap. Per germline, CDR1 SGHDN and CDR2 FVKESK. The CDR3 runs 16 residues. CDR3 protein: CASSQESGARTDTQYF. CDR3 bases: TGTGCCAGCAGCCAAGAATCGGGGGCCCGCACAGATACGCAGTATTTT.

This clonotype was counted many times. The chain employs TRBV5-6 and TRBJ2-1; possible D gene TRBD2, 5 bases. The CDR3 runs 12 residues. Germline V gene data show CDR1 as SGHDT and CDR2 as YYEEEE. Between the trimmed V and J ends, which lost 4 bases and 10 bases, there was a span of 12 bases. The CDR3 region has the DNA TGTGCCAGCAGCAACCGGGATCTAGAGCAGTTCTTC. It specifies CASSNRDLEQFF.

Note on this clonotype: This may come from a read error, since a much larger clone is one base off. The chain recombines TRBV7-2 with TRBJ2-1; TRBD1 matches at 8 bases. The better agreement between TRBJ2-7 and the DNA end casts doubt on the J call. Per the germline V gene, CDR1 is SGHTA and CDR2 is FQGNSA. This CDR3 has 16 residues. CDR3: CASSLGTGLGLNEQYF. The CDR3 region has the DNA TGTGCCAGCAGCTTAGGGACAGGGTTGGGACTCAATGAGCAGTACTTC.

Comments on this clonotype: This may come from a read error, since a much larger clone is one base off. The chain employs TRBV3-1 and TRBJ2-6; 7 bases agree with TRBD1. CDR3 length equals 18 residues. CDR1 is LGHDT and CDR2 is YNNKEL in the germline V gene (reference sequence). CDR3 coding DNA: TGTGCCAGCAGCCTCCGACAGGGTTCTTGGTCTGGGGCCAACGCCCTGACTTTC. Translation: CASSLRQGSWSGANALTF.

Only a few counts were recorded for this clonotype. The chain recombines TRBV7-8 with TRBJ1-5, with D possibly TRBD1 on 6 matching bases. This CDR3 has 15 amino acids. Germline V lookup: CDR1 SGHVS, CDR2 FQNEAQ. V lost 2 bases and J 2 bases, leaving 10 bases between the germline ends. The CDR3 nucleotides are TGTGCCAGCAGCTTACAGTCAGGGGGCAATCAGCCCCAGCATTTT. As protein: CASSLQSGGNQPQHF. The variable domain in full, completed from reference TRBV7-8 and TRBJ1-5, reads GAGVSQSPRYKVAKRGQDVALRCDPISGHVSLFWYQQALGQGPEFLTYFQNEAQLDKSGLPSDRFFAERPEGSVSTLKIQRTQQEDSAVYLCASSLQSGGNQPQHFGDGTRLSIL.

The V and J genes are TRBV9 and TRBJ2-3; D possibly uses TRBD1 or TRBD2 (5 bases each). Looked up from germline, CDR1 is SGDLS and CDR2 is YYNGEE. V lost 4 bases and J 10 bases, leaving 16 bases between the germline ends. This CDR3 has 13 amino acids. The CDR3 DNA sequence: TGTGCCAGCAGCCCTCAGGGCCGGGGTGCGCAGTATTTT. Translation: CASSPQGRGAQYF.